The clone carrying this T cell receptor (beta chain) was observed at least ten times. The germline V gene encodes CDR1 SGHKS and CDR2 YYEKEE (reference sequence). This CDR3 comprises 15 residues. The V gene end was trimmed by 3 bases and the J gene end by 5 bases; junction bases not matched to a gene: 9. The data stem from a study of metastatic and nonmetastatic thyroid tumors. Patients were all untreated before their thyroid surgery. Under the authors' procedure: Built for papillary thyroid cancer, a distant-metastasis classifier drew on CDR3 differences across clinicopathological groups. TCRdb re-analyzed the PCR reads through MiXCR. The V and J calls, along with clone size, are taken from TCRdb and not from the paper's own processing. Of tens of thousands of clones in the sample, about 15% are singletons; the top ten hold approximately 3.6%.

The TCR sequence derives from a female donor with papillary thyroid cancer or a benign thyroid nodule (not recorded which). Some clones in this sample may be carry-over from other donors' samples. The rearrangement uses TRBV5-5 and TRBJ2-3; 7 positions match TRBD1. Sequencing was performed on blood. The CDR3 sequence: CASSYRGQRGDTQYF. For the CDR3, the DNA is TGTGCCAGCAGCTACAGGGGACAGAGGGGAGATACGCAGTATTTT.